Listed below are T cell receptor beta chains from one sample, sequenced in a study of cytomegalovirus exposure and HLA in healthy donors. Here immunoSEQ multiplex PCR was the method, and the copy in TCRdb shows in-frame clones only, minus some. The sample records roughly 90,000 clones, approximately 81% being singletons. The sequencing sample was made of PBMCs. These receptors were collected from a man younger than 35 in good health and CMV-seropositive. The CDR3 runs from the conserved cysteine through the conserved F or W. The order of the fields is J gene, CDR3 length, clone size, V gene, D gene, CDR3 protein, CDR3 DNA. A D gene is named only where the DNA matches it firmly. Clone size is stated in some rows and not others, as once, few, many or a class when expanded.

J: TRBJ2-1
length: 15
size: NA
V: TRBV7-3
D: TRBD2
CDR3: CASSLIAGGHNEQFF
DNA: TGTGCCAGCAGCTTAATAGCGGGAGGGCACAATGAGCAGTTCTTC

J: TRBJ1-5
length: 13
size: NA
V: TRBV29-1
D: TRBD1
CDR3: CSVADRYNQPQHF
DNA: TGCAGCGTTGCGGACAGGTACAATCAGCCCCAGCATTTT

J: TRBJ2-6
length: 17
size: once
V: TRBV4-2
D: NA
CDR3: CASSHITTGSGANVLTF
DNA: TGTGCCAGCAGCCATATAACGACAGGTTCTGGGGCCAACGTCCTGACTTTC

J: TRBJ2-1
length: 14
size: NA
V: TRBV11-3
D: TRBD2
CDR3: CASSPLTGTSDEFF
DNA: TGTGCCAGCAGCCCCCTTACAGGGACTAGTGACGAGTTCTTC

J: TRBJ2-1
length: 15
size: NA
V: TRBV6-5
D: NA
CDR3: CASSSPRGTENEQFF
DNA: TGTGCCAGCAGTTCACCCCGGGGGACGGAGAATGAGCAGTTCTTC

J: TRBJ1-5
length: 16
size: once
V: TRBV5-6
D: TRBD1
CDR3: CASSGQGQLGDQPQHF
DNA: TGTGCCAGCAGCGGGCAGGGACAGTTGGGGGATCAGCCCCAGCATTTT

J: TRBJ2-1
length: 15
size: NA
V: TRBV7-8
D: TRBD2
CDR3: CASSSGLAGVNEQFF
DNA: TGTGCCAGCAGCTCGGGACTAGCGGGAGTAAATGAGCAGTTCTTC

J: TRBJ2-6
length: 18
size: once
V: TRBV19
D: TRBD1
CDR3: CASTRDGRGFSGANVLTF
DNA: TGTGCCAGTACCAGAGATGGCAGGGGGTTCTCTGGGGCCAACGTCCTGACTTTC

J: TRBJ2-7
length: 13
size: NA
V: TRBV9
D: NA
CDR3: CASSEQDSYEQYF
DNA: TGTGCCAGCAGCGAGCAGGACTCCTACGAGCAGTACTTC

J: TRBJ1-5
length: 15
size: NA
V: TRBV5-1
D: NA
CDR3: CASSLTGLSNQPQHF
DNA: TGCGCCAGCAGCTTGACAGGGTTGAGCAATCAGCCCCAGCATTTT

J: TRBJ2-7
length: 14
size: NA
V: TRBV28
D: NA
CDR3: CASSRETLGYEQYF
DNA: TGTGCCAGCAGTCGGGAAACCTTGGGATACGAGCAGTACTTC

J: TRBJ1-1
length: 13
size: NA
V: TRBV5-1
D: NA
CDR3: CASSRRGNTEAFF
DNA: TGCGCCAGCAGCAGGCGGGGGAACACTGAAGCTTTCTTT

J: TRBJ2-1
length: 16
size: NA
V: TRBV11-2
D: TRBD2
CDR3: CASSLRTSWSYNEQFF
DNA: TGTGCCAGCAGCCTCAGGACTAGCTGGTCCTACAATGAGCAGTTCTTC

J: TRBJ1-5
length: 15
size: NA
V: TRBV2
D: NA
CDR3: CASRAGTPSNQPQHF
DNA: TGTGCCAGCAGAGCCGGGACACCGAGCAATCAGCCCCAGCATTTT

J: TRBJ2-2
length: 16
size: NA
V: TRBV19
D: TRBD1
CDR3: CASSRPGGRNTGELFF
DNA: TGTGCCAGTAGTCGCCCAGGGGGCAGGAACACCGGGGAGCTGTTTTTT

J: TRBJ2-3
length: 14
size: NA
V: TRBV28
D: NA
CDR3: CASSLQGISDTQYF
DNA: TGTGCCAGCAGTTTACAGGGAATCTCAGATACGCAGTATTTT

J: TRBJ2-6
length: 17
size: NA
V: TRBV25-1
D: NA
CDR3: CASSEAGTVSGANVLTF
DNA: TGTGCCAGCAGTGAGGCCGGGACTGTTTCTGGGGCCAACGTCCTGACTTTC

J: TRBJ2-2
length: 16
size: NA
V: TRBV29-1
D: TRBD2
CDR3: CSVPGTSGSWSGELFF
DNA: TGCAGCGTCCCCGGGACTAGCGGGAGTTGGAGCGGGGAGCTGTTTTTT

J: TRBJ2-1
length: 15
size: NA
V: TRBV6-5
D: TRBD2
CDR3: CASSPGTSGYNEQFF
DNA: TGTGCCAGCAGTCCTGGGACTAGCGGATACAATGAGCAGTTCTTC

J: TRBJ1-2
length: 13
size: NA
V: TRBV30
D: NA
CDR3: CAWSPGHVNGYTF
DNA: TGTGCCTGGAGCCCGGGACATGTAAACGGCTACACCTTC

J: TRBJ2-1
length: 16
size: NA
V: TRBV6-4
D: TRBD2
CDR3: CASFSAGGRKDNEQFF
DNA: TGTGCCAGCTTTTCCGCCGGGGGGAGAAAGGACAATGAGCAGTTCTTC

J: TRBJ1-1
length: 15
size: NA
V: TRBV5-6
D: NA
CDR3: CASSWTAGESTEAFF
DNA: TGTGCCAGCAGCTGGACAGCCGGGGAGAGTACTGAAGCTTTCTTT

J: TRBJ2-4
length: 15
size: NA
V: TRBV28
D: NA
CDR3: CASSSSGGAKNIQYF
DNA: TGTGCCAGCAGTTCTTCAGGGGGGGCCAAAAACATTCAGTACTTC

J: TRBJ2-1
length: 17
size: few
V: TRBV19
D: TRBD2
CDR3: CASSTQSVAGGRNEQFF
DNA: TGTGCCAGTAGTACCCAATCGGTAGCGGGAGGGAGGAATGAGCAGTTCTTC

J: TRBJ1-2
length: 16
size: NA
V: TRBV6-1
D: NA
CDR3: CASSEAIVGLNYGYTF
DNA: TGTGCCAGCAGTGAAGCGATTGTCGGTCTTAACTATGGCTACACCTTC

J: TRBJ2-7
length: 12
size: NA
V: TRBV7-9
D: TRBD2
CDR3: CASSQPGGEQYF
DNA: TGTGCCAGCAGCCAGCCCGGGGGGGAGCAGTACTTC

J: TRBJ1-5
length: 14
size: NA
V: TRBV28
D: TRBD1
CDR3: CASKQGGSNQPQHF
DNA: TGTGCCAGCAAGCAGGGGGGAAGCAATCAGCCCCAGCATTTT

J: TRBJ2-2
length: 14
size: NA
V: TRBV6-5
D: TRBD2
CDR3: CASRGLASSGELFF
DNA: TGTGCCAGCAGGGGACTAGCGTCCTCTGGGGAGCTGTTTTTT

J: TRBJ2-2
length: 15
size: NA
V: TRBV9
D: NA
CDR3: CASSVGGVHTGELFF
DNA: TGTGCCAGCAGCGTAGGGGGAGTACACACCGGGGAGCTGTTTTTT

J: TRBJ1-3
length: 14
size: NA
V: TRBV5-1
D: NA
CDR3: CASRAGDSGNTIYF
DNA: TGCGCCAGCAGGGCGGGGGACTCTGGAAACACCATATATTTT

J: TRBJ2-1
length: 17
size: NA
V: TRBV11-1
D: TRBD2
CDR3: CASGGYVAGRPYNEQFF
DNA: TGTGCCAGCGGGGGTTACGTAGCGGGGAGGCCCTACAATGAGCAGTTCTTC

J: TRBJ2-3
length: 14
size: NA
V: TRBV5-6
D: NA
CDR3: CASSLRGLGDTQYF
DNA: TGTGCCAGCAGCTTGAGGGGATTAGGAGATACGCAGTATTTT

J: TRBJ2-6
length: 15
size: NA
V: TRBV18
D: TRBD1
CDR3: CASVNRGTGANVLTF
DNA: TGTGCCAGCGTCAACAGGGGAACCGGGGCCAACGTCCTGACTTTC

J: TRBJ2-3
length: 13
size: NA
V: TRBV7-9
D: NA
CDR3: CASSPGSTDTQYF
DNA: TGTGCCAGCAGCCCCGGGAGCACAGATACGCAGTATTTT

J: TRBJ2-1
length: 15
size: NA
V: TRBV15
D: TRBD1
CDR3: CATSRGGTAHNEQFF
DNA: TGTGCCACCAGCAGAGGGGGGACAGCTCACAATGAGCAGTTCTTC

J: TRBJ1-2
length: 16
size: NA
V: TRBV15
D: NA
CDR3: CATSGATPGEPYGYTF
DNA: TGTGCCACCAGCGGCGCTACTCCAGGGGAACCTTATGGCTACACCTTC

J: TRBJ1-4
length: 15
size: NA
V: TRBV6-1
D: NA
CDR3: CASSEVGRPNEKLFF
DNA: TGTGCCAGCAGTGAAGTGGGGCGTCCTAATGAAAAACTGTTTTTT

J: TRBJ1-2
length: 14
size: NA
V: TRBV5-1
D: TRBD1
CDR3: CASSLGTGLYGYTF
DNA: TGCGCCAGCAGCTTGGGGACAGGGCTCTATGGCTACACCTTC

J: TRBJ1-4
length: 15
size: NA
V: TRBV5-8
D: NA
CDR3: CASSLYSTANEKLFF
DNA: TGTGCCAGCAGCTTGTACTCCACGGCTAATGAAAAACTGTTTTTT

J: TRBJ2-1
length: 14
size: NA
V: TRBV19
D: NA
CDR3: CASKWRQTYNEQFF
DNA: TGTGCCAGTAAGTGGAGACAGACATACAATGAGCAGTTCTTC

J: TRBJ2-6
length: 18
size: once
V: TRBV6-4
D: NA
CDR3: CASGVGAGPLSGANVLTF
DNA: TGTGCCAGCGGGGTTGGGGCAGGTCCCCTATCTGGGGCCAACGTCCTGACTTTC

J: TRBJ1-4
length: 15
size: NA
V: TRBV5-1
D: TRBD1
CDR3: CASSDGQVGSEKLFF
DNA: TGCGCCAGCAGCGACGGACAGGTCGGGAGTGAAAAACTGTTTTTT

J: TRBJ2-2
length: 16
size: once
V: TRBV5-1
D: NA
CDR3: CASSLGGDLNTGELFF
DNA: TGCGCCAGCAGCTTAGGAGGGGACCTTAACACCGGGGAGCTGTTTTTT

J: TRBJ1-1
length: 15
size: NA
V: TRBV5-4
D: TRBD1
CDR3: CASSLAGGAGTEAFF
DNA: TGTGCCAGCAGCTTGGCAGGGGGCGCGGGGACTGAAGCTTTCTTT

J: TRBJ2-7
length: 16
size: NA
V: TRBV18
D: NA
CDR3: CASSPSDRPFSYEQYF
DNA: TGTGCCAGCTCACCGTCCGACAGGCCGTTCTCCTACGAGCAGTACTTC

J: TRBJ2-7
length: 12
size: few
V: TRBV28
D: NA
CDR3: CASSLAGYEQYF
DNA: TGTGCCAGCAGTTTAGCGGGCTACGAGCAGTACTTC

J: TRBJ1-5
length: 14
size: many
V: TRBV2
D: NA
CDR3: CASSETGSRQPQHF
DNA: TGTGCCAGCAGCGAGACAGGTTCTCGGCAGCCCCAGCATTTT

J: TRBJ1-3
length: 19
size: NA
V: TRBV11-3
D: TRBD1
CDR3: CASSSGTGHPTGPGNTIYF
DNA: TGTGCCAGCAGCTCCGGGACAGGTCATCCTACGGGCCCTGGAAACACCATATATTTT